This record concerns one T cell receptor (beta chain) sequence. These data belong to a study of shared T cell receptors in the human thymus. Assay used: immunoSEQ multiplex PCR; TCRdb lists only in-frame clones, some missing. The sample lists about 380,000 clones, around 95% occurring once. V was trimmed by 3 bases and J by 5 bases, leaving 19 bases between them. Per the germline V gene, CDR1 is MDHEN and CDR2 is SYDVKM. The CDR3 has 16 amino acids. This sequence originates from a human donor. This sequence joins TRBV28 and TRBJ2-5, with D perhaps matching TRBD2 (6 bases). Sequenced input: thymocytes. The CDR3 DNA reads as TGTGCCAGCAGTTTCAACCCACAGTCGGGAGTGGAGACCCAGTACTTC. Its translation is CASSFNPQSGVETQYF.